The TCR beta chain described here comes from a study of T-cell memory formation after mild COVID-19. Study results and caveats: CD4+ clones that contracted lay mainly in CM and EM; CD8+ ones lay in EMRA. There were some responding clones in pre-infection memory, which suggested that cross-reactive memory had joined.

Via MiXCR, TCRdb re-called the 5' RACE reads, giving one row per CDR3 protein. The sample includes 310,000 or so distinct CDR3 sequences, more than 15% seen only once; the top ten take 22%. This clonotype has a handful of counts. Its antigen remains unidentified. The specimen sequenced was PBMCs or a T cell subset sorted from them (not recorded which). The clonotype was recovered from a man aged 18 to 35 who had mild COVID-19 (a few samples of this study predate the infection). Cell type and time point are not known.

CDR3 nucleotides: TGTGCCAGCAGCCCCGCCAGCCTTTGGCAGGCGAACACTGAAGCTTTCTTT. Its protein is CASSPASLWQANTEAFF. The chain uses TRBV7-9 and TRBJ1-1; D not certain. The germline V gene encodes CDR1 SEHNR and CDR2 FQNEAQ (reference sequence). V shed 5 bases and J shed 1 base, with 20 bases lying between them. This CDR3 region has 17 residues.